This T cell receptor (beta chain) derives from a study of cytomegalovirus exposure and HLA in healthy donors. CDR3 length: 14 amino acids. Germline lookup yields CDR1 SGHTA and CDR2 FQGNSA. V was shortened by 2 bases and J by 4 bases, with 11 bases between the two germline ends. From the approximately 120-subject validation cohort, which was separate from the roughly 620-subject first cohort, the donors were drawn. Assay used: immunoSEQ multiplex PCR; TCRdb lists only in-frame clones, some missing. The sample consists of roughly 130,000 clones, around four fifths of them appearing once. This clone has a single count.

The chain is built from TRBV7-2 and TRBJ1-2; D is ambiguous. The TCR originated in a woman younger than 45 in good health and CMV-seronegative. Sequenced sample: PBMCs. CDR3 region: CASSLYAGLYGYTF. As DNA, the CDR3 is TGTGCCAGCAGCTTATATGCAGGCCTCTATGGCTACACCTTC.